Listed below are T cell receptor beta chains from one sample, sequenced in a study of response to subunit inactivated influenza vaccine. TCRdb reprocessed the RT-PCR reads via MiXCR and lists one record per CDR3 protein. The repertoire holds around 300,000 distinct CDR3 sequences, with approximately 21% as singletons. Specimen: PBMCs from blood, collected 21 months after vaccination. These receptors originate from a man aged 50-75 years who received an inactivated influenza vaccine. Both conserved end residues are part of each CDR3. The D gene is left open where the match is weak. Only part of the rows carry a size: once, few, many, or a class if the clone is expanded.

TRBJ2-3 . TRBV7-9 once CASTRGELGTDTQYF TGTGCCAGCACGAGGGGGGAGTTGGGCACAGATACGCAGTATTTT
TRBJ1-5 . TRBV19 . CASMGATSNQPQHF TGTGCCAGTATGGGGGCCACATCGAATCAGCCCCAGCATTTT
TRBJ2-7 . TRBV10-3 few CAISESMWEQYF TGTGCCATCAGTGAGTCGATGTGGGAGCAGTACTTC
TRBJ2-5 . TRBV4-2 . CASSQDTRRETQYF TGTGCCAGCAGCCAAGATACCCGGAGAGAGACCCAGTACTTC
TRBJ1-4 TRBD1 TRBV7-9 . CASRGQGINEKLFF TGTGCCAGCAGGGGACAGGGCATTAATGAAAAACTGTTTTTT
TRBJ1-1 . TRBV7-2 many CASSFGGQGTEAFF TGTGCCAGCAGCTTTGGTGGGCAGGGCACTGAAGCTTTCTTT
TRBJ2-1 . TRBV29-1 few CSVEQGYNEQFF TGCAGCGTTGAACAGGGTTACAATGAGCAGTTCTTC
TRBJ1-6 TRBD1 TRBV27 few CASRKGQGTYSPLHF TGTGCCAGCAGGAAGGGACAGGGAACATATTCACCCCTCCACTTT
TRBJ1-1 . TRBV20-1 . CSASGATVNTEAFF TGCAGTGCTAGTGGGGCGACAGTGAACACTGAAGCTTTCTTT
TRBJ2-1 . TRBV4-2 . CASSQGQVNEQFF TGTGCCAGCAGCCAAGGACAGGTCAATGAGCAGTTCTTC
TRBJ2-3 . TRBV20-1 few CSAVVGGNTDTQYF TGCAGTGCCGTAGTAGGCGGGAACACAGATACGCAGTATTTT
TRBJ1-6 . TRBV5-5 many CASSLDAFSYNSPLHF TGTGCCAGCAGCTTGGACGCGTTCTCCTATAATTCACCCCTCCACTTT
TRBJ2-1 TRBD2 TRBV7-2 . CASSLVVAGEGEQFF TGTGCCAGCAGCTTAGTAGTAGCGGGGGAGGGGGAGCAGTTCTTC
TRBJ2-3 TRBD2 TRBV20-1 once CSALSGLAGGRTDTQYF TGCAGTGCTCTCTCGGGACTAGCGGGAGGACGCACAGATACGCAGTATTTT
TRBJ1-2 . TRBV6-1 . CASSPRQKLYGYTF TGTGCCAGCAGTCCCCGACAGAAACTATATGGCTACACCTTC
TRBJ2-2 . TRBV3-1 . CASSRFTTGELFF TGTGCCAGCAGCCGCTTTACAACCGGGGAGCTGTTTTTT
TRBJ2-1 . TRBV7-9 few CASSPNWEEQFF TGTGCCAGCAGCCCAAATTGGGAGGAGCAGTTCTTC
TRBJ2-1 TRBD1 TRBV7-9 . CASRIGDRGWFF TGTGCCAGCAGGATTGGGGACAGGGGGTGGTTCTTC
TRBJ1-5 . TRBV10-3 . CAISLGGGQPQHF TGTGCCATCAGTCTCGGGGGAGGGCAGCCCCAGCATTTT
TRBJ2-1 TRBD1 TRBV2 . CASRKGQGSFNEQFF TGTGCCAGCAGGAAGGGACAGGGGTCCTTCAATGAGCAGTTCTTC
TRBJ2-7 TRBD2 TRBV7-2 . CASSPGLGPRNEQYF TGTGCCAGCAGCCCCGGACTAGGACCCCGTAACGAGCAGTACTTC
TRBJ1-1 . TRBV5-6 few CASSLEGAAGYTEAFF TGTGCCAGCAGCTTGGAAGGGGCGGCAGGATACACTGAAGCTTTCTTT
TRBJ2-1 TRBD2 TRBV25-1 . CASSVRGGAFFEQFF TGTGCCAGCAGTGTTCGCGGGGGGGCCTTCTTTGAGCAGTTCTTC
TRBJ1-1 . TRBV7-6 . CASSPPGHTVAFF TGTGCCAGCAGCCCCCCGGGGCACACTGTAGCTTTCTTT
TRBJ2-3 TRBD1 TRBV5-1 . CASSLETGAITDTQYF TGCGCCAGCAGCTTGGAAACAGGGGCCATCACAGATACGCAGTATTTT
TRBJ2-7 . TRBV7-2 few CASSFPTATYEQYF TGTGCCAGCAGCTTCCCGACAGCAACCTACGAGCAGTACTTC
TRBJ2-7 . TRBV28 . CASISSHSYEQYF TGTGCCAGCATCTCTAGTCACTCCTACGAGCAGTACTTC
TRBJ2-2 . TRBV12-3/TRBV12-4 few CASVSAFLNTGELFF TGTGCCAGCGTCTCAGCCTTCCTGAACACCGGGGAGCTGTTTTTT
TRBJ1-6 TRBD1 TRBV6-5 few CASSSGGGQGGSPLHF TGTGCCAGCAGTTCCGGTGGTGGACAGGGTGGATCACCCCTCCACTTT
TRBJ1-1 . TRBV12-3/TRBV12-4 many CASSLIGTEAFF TGTGCCAGCAGTTTAATAGGCACTGAAGCTTTCTTT
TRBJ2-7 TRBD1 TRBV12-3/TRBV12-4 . CASSRDRGPYEQYF TGTGCCAGCAGCAGAGACAGGGGTCCTTACGAGCAGTACTTC
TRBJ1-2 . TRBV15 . CATSRGGENGYTF TGTGCCACCAGCAGGGGTGGGGAGAATGGCTACACCTTC
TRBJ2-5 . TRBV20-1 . CSARREIIETQYF TGCAGTGCTAGGAGAGAGATTATAGAGACCCAGTACTTC
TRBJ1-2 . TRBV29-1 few CSVLRTDNYGYTF TGCAGCGTTCTTCGGACAGACAACTATGGCTACACCTTC
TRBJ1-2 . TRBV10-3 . CAISESDGYTF TGTGCCATCAGTGAGTCCGACGGCTACACCTTC
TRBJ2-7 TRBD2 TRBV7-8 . CASSPRRTSGRRSDEQYF TGTGCCAGCAGCCCCCGCCGGACTAGCGGGAGACGTAGCGACGAGCAGTACTTC
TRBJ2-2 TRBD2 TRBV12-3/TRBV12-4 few CASRAALADFTGELFF TGTGCCAGCAGGGCAGCACTAGCGGATTTCACCGGGGAGCTGTTTTTT
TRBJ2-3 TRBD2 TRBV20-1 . CSARDRLTSGRGTDTQYF TGCAGTGCTAGGGACCGCCTGACTAGCGGGAGAGGCACAGATACGCAGTATTTT
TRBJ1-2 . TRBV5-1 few CASHPGDYGYTF TGCGCCAGCCACCCAGGGGACTATGGCTACACCTTC
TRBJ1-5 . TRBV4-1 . CASSDTIRVNQPQHF TGCGCCAGCAGCGACACCATACGGGTCAATCAGCCCCAGCATTTT
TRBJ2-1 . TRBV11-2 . CASSLVAGSYYNEQFF TGTGCCAGCAGCCTAGTGGCGGGATCCTATTACAATGAGCAGTTCTTC
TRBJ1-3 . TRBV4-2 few CASSQDEFSGNTIYF TGTGCCAGCAGCCAAGATGAATTTTCTGGAAACACCATATATTTT
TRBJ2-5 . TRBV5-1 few CASSLAEGNTGETQYF TGCGCCAGCAGCTTGGCCGAGGGGAACACCGGAGAGACCCAGTACTTC
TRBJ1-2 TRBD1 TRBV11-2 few CASSPGTGERGYF TGTGCCAGCAGCCCAGGGACAGGGGAGCGAGGATACTTC
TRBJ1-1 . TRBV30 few CAWSVHANTEAFF TGTGCCTGGAGTGTACATGCGAACACTGAAGCTTTCTTT